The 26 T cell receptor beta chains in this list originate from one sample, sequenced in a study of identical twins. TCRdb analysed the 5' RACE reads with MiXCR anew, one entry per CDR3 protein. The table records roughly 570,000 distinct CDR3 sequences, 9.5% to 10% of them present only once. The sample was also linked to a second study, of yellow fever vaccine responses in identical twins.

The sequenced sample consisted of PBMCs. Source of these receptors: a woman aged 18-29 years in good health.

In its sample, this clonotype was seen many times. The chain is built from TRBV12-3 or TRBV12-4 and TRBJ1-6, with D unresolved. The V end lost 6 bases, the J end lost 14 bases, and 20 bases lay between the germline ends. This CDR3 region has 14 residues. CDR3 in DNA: TGTGCCAGCAGCGAGGCTTCCCAGTACCCCACCCTCCACTTT. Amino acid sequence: CASSEASQYPTLHF.

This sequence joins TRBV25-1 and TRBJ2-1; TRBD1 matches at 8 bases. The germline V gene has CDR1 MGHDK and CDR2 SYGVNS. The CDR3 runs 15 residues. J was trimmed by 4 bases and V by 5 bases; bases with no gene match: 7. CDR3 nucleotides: TGTGCCAGCAGTCCAGGGGGCGCCGGATACAATGAGCAGTTCTTC. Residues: CASSPGGAGYNEQFF. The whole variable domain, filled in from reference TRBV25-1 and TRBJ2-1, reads EADIYQTPRYLVIGTGKKITLECSQTMGHDKMYWYQQDPGMELHLIHYSYGVNSTEKGDLSSESTVSRIRTEHFPLTLESARPSHTSQYLCASSPGGAGYNEQFFGPGTRLTVL.

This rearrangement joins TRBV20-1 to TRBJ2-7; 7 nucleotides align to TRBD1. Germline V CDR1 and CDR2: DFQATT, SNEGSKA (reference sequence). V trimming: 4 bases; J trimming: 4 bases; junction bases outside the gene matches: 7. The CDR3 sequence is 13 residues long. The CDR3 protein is CSATDRDPYEQYF. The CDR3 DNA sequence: TGCAGTGCTACCGACAGGGACCCATACGAGCAGTACTTC.

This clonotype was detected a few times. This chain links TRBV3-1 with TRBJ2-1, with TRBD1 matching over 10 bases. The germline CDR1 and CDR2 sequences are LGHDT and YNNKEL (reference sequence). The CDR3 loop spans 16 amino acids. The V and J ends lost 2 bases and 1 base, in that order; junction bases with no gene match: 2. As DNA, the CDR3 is TGTGCCAGCAGCCAATGGGACAGGGGTTCCTACAATGAGCAGTTCTTC. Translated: CASSQWDRGSYNEQFF.

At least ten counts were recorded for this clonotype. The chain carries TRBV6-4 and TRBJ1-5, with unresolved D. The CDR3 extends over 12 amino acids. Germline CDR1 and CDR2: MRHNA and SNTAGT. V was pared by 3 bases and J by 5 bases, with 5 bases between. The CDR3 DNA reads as TGTGCCAGCAGTGATGGGGATCAGCCCCAGCATTTT. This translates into CASSDGDQPQHF.

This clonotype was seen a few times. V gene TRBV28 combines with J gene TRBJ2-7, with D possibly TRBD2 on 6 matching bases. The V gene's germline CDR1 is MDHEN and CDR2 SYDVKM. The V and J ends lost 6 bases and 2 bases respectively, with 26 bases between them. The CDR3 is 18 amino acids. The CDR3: CASRDAIRFGGKAYEQYF. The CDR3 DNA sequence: TGTGCCAGCAGGGACGCCATTCGATTCGGAGGGAAGGCCTACGAGCAGTACTTC.

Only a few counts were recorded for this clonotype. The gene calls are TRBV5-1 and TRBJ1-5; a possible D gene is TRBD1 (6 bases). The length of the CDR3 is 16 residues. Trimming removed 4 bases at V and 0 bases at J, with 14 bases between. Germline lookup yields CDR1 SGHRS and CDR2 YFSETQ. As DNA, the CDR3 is TGCGCCAGCAGCCTGAACAGGGATTATAGCAATCAGCCCCAGCATTTT. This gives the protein CASSLNRDYSNQPQHF.

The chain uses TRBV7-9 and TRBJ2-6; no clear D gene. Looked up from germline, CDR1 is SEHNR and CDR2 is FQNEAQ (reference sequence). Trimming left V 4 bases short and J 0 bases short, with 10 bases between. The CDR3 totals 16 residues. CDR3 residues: CASSSVDVSGANVLTF. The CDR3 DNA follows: TGTGCCAGCAGCTCCGTAGACGTCTCTGGGGCCAACGTCCTGACTTTC. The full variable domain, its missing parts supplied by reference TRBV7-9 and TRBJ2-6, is DTGVSQNPRHKITKRGQNVTFRCDPISEHNRLYWYRQTLGQGPEFLTYFQNEAQLEKSRLLSDRFSAERPKGSFSTLEIQRTEQGDSAMYLCASSSVDVSGANVLTFGAGSRLTVL.

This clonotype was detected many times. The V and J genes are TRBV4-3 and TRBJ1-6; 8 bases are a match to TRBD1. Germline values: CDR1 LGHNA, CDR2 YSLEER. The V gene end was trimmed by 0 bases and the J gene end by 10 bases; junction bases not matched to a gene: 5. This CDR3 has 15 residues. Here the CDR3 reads CASSQDPGGGSPLHF. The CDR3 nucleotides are TGCGCCAGCAGCCAAGATCCAGGGGGCGGCTCACCCCTCCACTTT.

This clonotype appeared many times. The CDR3 region has the DNA TGTGCCAGCAGTTTTGTCCGCGGATCGAACACCGGGGAGCTGTTTTTT. Translated, it gives CASSFVRGSNTGELFF. The chain uses TRBV12-3 or TRBV12-4 and TRBJ2-2, with D unresolved. V was clipped by 3 bases and J by 0 bases, with 11 bases between them. This CDR3 region has 16 residues.

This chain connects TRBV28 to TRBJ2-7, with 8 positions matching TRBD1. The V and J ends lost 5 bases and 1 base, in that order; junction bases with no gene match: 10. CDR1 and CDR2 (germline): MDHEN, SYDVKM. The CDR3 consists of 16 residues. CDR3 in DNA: TGTGCCAGCAGTGGGGGTGACAGGGGCAGGTCCTACGAGCAGTACTTC. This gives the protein CASSGGDRGRSYEQYF.

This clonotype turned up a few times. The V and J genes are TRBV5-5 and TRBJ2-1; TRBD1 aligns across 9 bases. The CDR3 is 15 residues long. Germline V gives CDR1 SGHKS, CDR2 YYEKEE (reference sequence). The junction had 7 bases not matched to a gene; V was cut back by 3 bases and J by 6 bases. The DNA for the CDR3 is TGTGCCAGCAGCTCTCCGGGACAGGGATCCAATGAGCAGTTCTTC. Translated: CASSSPGQGSNEQFF.

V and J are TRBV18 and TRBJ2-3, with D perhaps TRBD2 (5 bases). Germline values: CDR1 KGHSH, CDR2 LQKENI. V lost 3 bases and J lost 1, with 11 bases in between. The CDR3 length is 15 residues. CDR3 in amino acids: CASSPLAQGTDTQYF. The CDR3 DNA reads TGTGCCAGCTCACCCCTAGCCCAGGGCACAGATACGCAGTATTTT.

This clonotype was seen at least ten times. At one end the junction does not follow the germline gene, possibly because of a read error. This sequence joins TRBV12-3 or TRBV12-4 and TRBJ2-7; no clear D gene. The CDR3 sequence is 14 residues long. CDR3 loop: CASSLARTSHEQYF. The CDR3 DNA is TGTGCCAGCAGTTTAGCTAGGACCTCCCACGAGCAGTACTTC.

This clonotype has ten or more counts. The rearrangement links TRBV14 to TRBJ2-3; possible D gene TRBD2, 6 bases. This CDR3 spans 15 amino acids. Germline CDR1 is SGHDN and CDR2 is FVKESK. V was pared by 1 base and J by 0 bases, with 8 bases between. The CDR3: CASSQGRGSTDTQYF. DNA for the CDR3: TGTGCCAGCAGCCAAGGACGGGGGAGCACAGATACGCAGTATTTT.

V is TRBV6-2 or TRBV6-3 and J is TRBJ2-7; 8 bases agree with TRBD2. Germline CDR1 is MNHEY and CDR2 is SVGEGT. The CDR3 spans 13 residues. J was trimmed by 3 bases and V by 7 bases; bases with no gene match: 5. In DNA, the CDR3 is TGTGCCAGCACCAGCGGGAGCCTCTACGAGCAGTACTTC. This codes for CASTSGSLYEQYF.

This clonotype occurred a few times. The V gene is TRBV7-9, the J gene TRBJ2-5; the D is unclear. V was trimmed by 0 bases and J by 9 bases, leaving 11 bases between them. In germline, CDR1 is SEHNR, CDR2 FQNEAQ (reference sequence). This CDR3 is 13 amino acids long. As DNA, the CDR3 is TGTGCCAGCAGCTTAGCGCGTCAGAAGGCCCAGTACTTC. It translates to CASSLARQKAQYF.

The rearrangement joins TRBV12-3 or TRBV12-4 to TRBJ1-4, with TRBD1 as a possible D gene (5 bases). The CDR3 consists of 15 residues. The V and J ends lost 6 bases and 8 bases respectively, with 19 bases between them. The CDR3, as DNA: TGTGCCAGCAGGGGGCGTAGCAGTAAGTTGGAAAAACTGTTTTTT. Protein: CASRGRSSKLEKLFF.

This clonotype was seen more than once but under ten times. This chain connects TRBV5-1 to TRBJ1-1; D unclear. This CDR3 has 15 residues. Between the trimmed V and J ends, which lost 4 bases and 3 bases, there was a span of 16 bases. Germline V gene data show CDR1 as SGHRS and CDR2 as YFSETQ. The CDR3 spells CASSITRGGDTEAFF. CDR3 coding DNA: TGCGCCAGCAGCATAACACGGGGAGGTGACACTGAAGCTTTCTTT.

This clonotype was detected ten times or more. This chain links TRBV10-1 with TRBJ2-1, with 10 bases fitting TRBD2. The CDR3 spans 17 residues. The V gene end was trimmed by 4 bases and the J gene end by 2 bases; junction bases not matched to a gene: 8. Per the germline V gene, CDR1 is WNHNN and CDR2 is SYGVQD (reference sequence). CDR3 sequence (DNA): TGCGCCAGCAGTGGACAACTAGCGGGGTCCCCCTACAATGAGCAGTTCTTC. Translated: CASSGQLAGSPYNEQFF.

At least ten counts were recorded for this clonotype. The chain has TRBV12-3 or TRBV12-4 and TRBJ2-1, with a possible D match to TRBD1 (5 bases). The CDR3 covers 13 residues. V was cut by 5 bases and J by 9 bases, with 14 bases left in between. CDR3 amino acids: CASSGVRVSEQFF. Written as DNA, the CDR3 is TGTGCCAGCAGTGGAGTCAGGGTTAGTGAGCAGTTCTTC.

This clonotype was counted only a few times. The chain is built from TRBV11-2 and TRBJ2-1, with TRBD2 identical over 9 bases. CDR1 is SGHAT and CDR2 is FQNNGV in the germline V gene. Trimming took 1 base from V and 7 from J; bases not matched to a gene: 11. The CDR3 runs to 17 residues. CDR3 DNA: TGTGCCAGCAGCTTAGTTATGTTGGCGGGGGGGGGAAATGAGCAGTTCTTC. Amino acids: CASSLVMLAGGGNEQFF.

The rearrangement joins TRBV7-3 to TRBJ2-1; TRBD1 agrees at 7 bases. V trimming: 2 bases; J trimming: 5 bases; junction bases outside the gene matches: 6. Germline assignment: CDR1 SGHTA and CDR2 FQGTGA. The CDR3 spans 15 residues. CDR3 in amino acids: CASSLYRGTHNEQFF. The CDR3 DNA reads TGTGCCAGCAGCTTATACAGGGGAACGCACAATGAGCAGTTCTTC.

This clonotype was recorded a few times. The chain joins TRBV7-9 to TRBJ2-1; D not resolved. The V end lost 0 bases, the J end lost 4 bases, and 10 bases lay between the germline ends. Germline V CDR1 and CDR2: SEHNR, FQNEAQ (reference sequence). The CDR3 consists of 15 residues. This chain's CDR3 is CASSLALPIYNEQFF. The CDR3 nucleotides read TGTGCCAGCAGCTTAGCCCTTCCTATTTACAATGAGCAGTTCTTC.

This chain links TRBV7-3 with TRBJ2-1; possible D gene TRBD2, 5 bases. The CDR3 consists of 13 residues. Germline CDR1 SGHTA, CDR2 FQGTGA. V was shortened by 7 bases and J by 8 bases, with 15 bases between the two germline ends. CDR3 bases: TGTGCCAGCACCCCAAGGTCCGGGGATGAGCAGTTCTTC. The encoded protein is CASTPRSGDEQFF.

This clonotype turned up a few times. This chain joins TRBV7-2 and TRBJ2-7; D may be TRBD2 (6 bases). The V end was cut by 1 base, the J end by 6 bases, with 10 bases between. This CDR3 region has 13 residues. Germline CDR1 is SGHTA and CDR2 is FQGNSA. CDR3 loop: CASSLGLVAEQYF. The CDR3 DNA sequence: TGTGCCAGCAGCTTAGGACTAGTAGCCGAGCAGTACTTC.